This TCR beta chain comes out of a study of patients and donors after allogeneic stem cell transplantation. V lost 9 bases to trimming and J lost 7 bases; unmatched junction nucleotides: 10. The CDR3 consists of 14 residues. The germline CDR1 and CDR2 sequences are MNHEY and SVGEGT. TCRdb called the RT-PCR reads again in MiXCR, with one record for every CDR3 protein. The sample yields roughly 960,000 distinct CDR3 sequences, about a sixth seen once. The V and J genes are TRBV6-2 or TRBV6-3 and TRBJ2-3, with 10 bases identical to TRBD1. The TCR sequence derives from a human donor who was either an allogeneic HSCT recipient or a stem cell or donor lymphocyte infusion donor (not recorded which). It is not recorded whose cells these are; they may come from a transplant donor. Sequencing input: blood, either unsorted or a sorted T cell fraction (not recorded which). CDR3 sequence (DNA): TGTGCCAGTATGAAGACAGGGGGCTTGAATACGCAGTATTTT. This codes for CASMKTGGLNTQYF.